A selection of T cell receptor beta chains follows, all from one sample in a study of T cells in tuberculosis. TCRdb's table, derived via immunoSEQ multiplex PCR, lists solely in-frame clones and lacks some. Of 25,000 to 35,000 clones listed, roughly 93% were seen once; the top ten hold less than 5%. Sequenced sample: PBMCs. The receptors here all came from a donor aged 10 to 29 with latent tuberculosis or without tuberculosis infection. CDR3s include the opening cysteine and the closing phenylalanine or tryptophan. A D gene is named only where the DNA matches it firmly. Expanded clones are given a class, and other clones once, few, many or no size at all.

>-|TRBV18|TRBJ1-2|-
TGTGCCAGCTCACCACCTAGTGCAGGGAACTATGGCTACACCTTC
CASSPPSAGNYGYTF
>-|TRBV2|TRBJ2-2|-
TGTGCCAGCAGGGCCTTCGACAGATACTCGAACACCGGGGAGCTGTTTTTT
CASRAFDRYSNTGELFF
>-|TRBV15|TRBJ2-1|-
TGTGCCCAACAGAGCCGATATTACCGGAATGAGCAGTTCTTC
CAQQSRYYRNEQFF
>-|TRBV9|TRBJ2-6|-
TGTGCCAGCAGCCCCCCCGTCTCTGGGGCCAACGTCCTGACTTTC
CASSPPVSGANVLTF
>-|TRBV4-1|TRBJ1-3|TRBD1
TGCGCCAGCAGCCAAACCCGCCCGACAGGGGGAGACACCATATATTTT
CASSQTRPTGGDTIYF
>-|TRBV9|TRBJ2-1|TRBD2
TGTGCCAGCAGCGCAATAGCGGGAGAAAATGAGCAGTTCTTC
CASSAIAGENEQFF
>-|TRBV6-5|TRBJ1-1|-
TGTGCCAGCAGTTCTCGGGGGAACACTGAAGCTTTCTTT
CASSSRGNTEAFF
>-|TRBV6-5|TRBJ1-2|-
TGTGCCAGCAGAGCAGGGGAAGGCTACACCTTC
CASRAGEGYTF
>once|TRBV7-2|TRBJ2-2|TRBD1
TGTGCCAGCAGCCCCCTAGGGGGACAGGGGGCGACCGGGGAGCTGTTTTTT
CASSPLGGQGATGELFF
>few|TRBV28|TRBJ1-3|TRBD1
TGTGCCAGCAGTACGCCGGAGGGACAGTGGGGCTCTGGAAACACCATATATTTT
CASSTPEGQWGSGNTIYF
>-|TRBV28|TRBJ2-6|TRBD1
TGTGCCAGCAGTCCCGCGACAGGGAGCCACTCTGGGGCCAACGTCCTGACTTTC
CASSPATGSHSGANVLTF
>-|TRBV11-3|TRBJ2-1|TRBD1
TGTGCCAGCAGCTTAGATCAAGGGGGGACAGGGGGCTACAATGAGCAGTTCTTC
CASSLDQGGTGGYNEQFF
>once|TRBV2|TRBJ1-6|-
TGTGCCAGCAGTGCACAACAATATAATTCACCCCTCCACTTT
CASSAQQYNSPLHF
>-|TRBV28|TRBJ2-5|-
TGTGCCAGCAAAAGAGATTCGGCCCAGTACTTC
CASKRDSAQYF
>-|TRBV5-1|TRBJ2-5|-
TGCGCCAGCAGCTTTACCTCGGGACTTGGACAAGAGACCCAGTACTTC
CASSFTSGLGQETQYF
>once|TRBV4-2|TRBJ2-7|-
TGTGCCAGCAGCCCGGAGTTGATTAGCTCCTACGAGCAGTACTTC
CASSPELISSYEQYF
>-|TRBV7-2|TRBJ2-7|TRBD2
TGTGCCAGCAGCCCTAGCGGCGACCCTCGGACCTACGAGCAGTACTTC
CASSPSGDPRTYEQYF
>-|TRBV25-1|TRBJ2-5|-
TGTGCCAGCAGTGACTCGTACCAAGAGACCCAGTACTTC
CASSDSYQETQYF
>-|TRBV27|TRBJ2-1|-
TGTGCCAGCAGTTTATCTTGGGGGGAGCTCCCTTACAATGAGCAGTTCTTC
CASSLSWGELPYNEQFF
>-|TRBV5-1|TRBJ1-3|-
TGCGCCAGCAGCTTGGCGGCAGACAGCTCTGGAAACACCATATATTTT
CASSLAADSSGNTIYF
>-|TRBV10-3|TRBJ2-7|TRBD2
TGTGCCATCAGCCGAATGCTTGACCGACTAGCGGGAGGAGGCTACGAGCAGTACTTC
CAISRMLDRLAGGGYEQYF
>-|TRBV28|TRBJ2-7|-
TGTGCCAGCACCTTCCCCCGCTCCTACGAGCAGTACTTC
CASTFPRSYEQYF
>-|TRBV2|TRBJ1-6|-
TGTGCCAGCAGTGAACGTATGGGGGGTTCACCCCTCCACTTT
CASSERMGGSPLHF
>-|TRBV7-6|TRBJ2-1|TRBD2
TGTGCCAGCAGCTCGGGACTAGCGGGGTCCTACAATGAGCAGTTCTTC
CASSSGLAGSYNEQFF
>-|TRBV27|TRBJ1-5|-
TGTGCCAGCAGTTTATCGGGGCGTAGCAATCAGCCCCAGCATTTT
CASSLSGRSNQPQHF
>-|TRBV27|TRBJ2-1|-
TGTGCCAGCAGTTTGAGTTTTAGCAATGAGCAGTTCTTC
CASSLSFSNEQFF
>-|TRBV28|TRBJ1-1|-
TGTGCCAGCAGTGGTAACAGCGGGAACACTGAAGCTTTCTTT
CASSGNSGNTEAFF
>-|TRBV11-3|TRBJ2-1|-
TGTGCCAGCAGCTTATCAGATGAGCAGTTCTTC
CASSLSDEQFF